This T cell receptor beta chain was sequenced during a study of T cell responses to AZD1222 COVID-19 vaccine (dated by TCRdb to about 2021). The study in broad terms: A total of about 230 trial participants underwent TCR sequencing, of whom approximately 210 received two doses of AZD1222 and about 25 received two doses of the MenACWY control vaccine. Trial participants were enrolled by age into 18-55, 56-69 and 70-plus year subgroups, with 148, 28 and 57 TCR-sequenced participants respectively. What the work shows at the level of the full study, not this receptor alone: Conclusions about previously exposed vaccinees are limited, since just five or six AZD1222 recipients were seropositive for SARS-CoV-2 at baseline. Reportedly, close to half of the unique spike-specific TCRs recognized epitopes lying outside the regions that are mutated in the B.1.351 and B.1.1.7 variants. Participants were mostly white British, with more females than males. The authors suggested clonal diversity may have been underestimated. CD4 TCRs associated with the vaccine covered the entire spike protein, and the dominant responses were in regions 160-218 and 743-854. After two AZD1222 doses, both the breadth and the depth of spike-specific TCRs were significantly higher than at day 0 and than in MenACWY recipients. No day 14 peak-response samples were available, so repertoires were characterized only after the peak T cell response. The 56-69-year group was small, and its depth increase did not reach significance, likely because of low power.

Cut back by 6 bases and 4 bases, the V and J ends lie 11 bases apart. Including the terminal cysteine and phenylalanine, the CDR3 comprises 13 residues. The only DNA kept is the CDR3, 39 bases in frame from the first base. The germline V gene yields MNHEY for CDR1 and SVGAGI for CDR2. The CDR3 regions of human TCRbeta chains were subjected to immunosequencing. As for the authors' bioinformatics: TCRs in the repertoires were matched against a reference library of SARS-CoV-2-specific TCRs that had been generated with the MIRA antigen-specificity platform. Breadth was defined as the fraction of unique TCRs that were SARS-CoV-2-associated. Depth was defined as the fraction of total T cells that were SARS-CoV-2-associated. Using the MIRA data, every spike-specific TCR was mapped to the spike region that the TCR reacted to and assigned to either a CD4 or a CD8 class. Log10-transformed breadth and depth values were compared by one-way ANOVA with Sidak's multiple comparisons tests. Sourced from immuneACCESS, this table was stored by TCRdb with only in-frame sequences that have V and J called. A share of the clones is absent; for the studies checked, an unresolved V gene accounts for under half, and the remainder has no known explanation. The V and J calls and clone size come from that table; D and trimming were worked out from the DNA. The sample table contains about 120,000 clones; only one count was recorded for around 90% of them. The ten largest clones capture approximately 2.5% of the sample.

In light of the paper, this sample's time point label describes: about 28 days (+/-7) after the second vaccine dose. AZD1222 recipients whose second dose came at about 4 weeks and those whose second dose came at about 12 weeks were combined into one group, since spike-specific TCR depth and breadth did not differ between the two schedules. The vaccinee samples were drawn from two UK trials, COV001 and COV002, one of which was a single-blind randomized controlled phase 2/3 trial testing AZD1222 (ChAdOx1 nCoV-19) in healthy adults. For TCRbeta chain sequencing, PBMC samples were collected from trial participants at day 0 and at day 28 after the second dose. In regard to this clone: Its antigen target is currently unknown. No much larger clone exists at a distance of one base, and base qualities are not known.

The TCR comes from an adult who received the AZD1222 COVID-19 vaccine. This specimen was peripheral blood, taken 28 days after the second AZD1222 dose. The chain uses TRBV6-5 and TRBJ2-3, and the D gene may be TRBD1, 6 bases matching. The CDR3 sequence is CASSPDSPDTQYF. The nucleotide sequence reads TGTGCCAGCAGCCCGGACAGCCCAGATACGCAGTATTTT.